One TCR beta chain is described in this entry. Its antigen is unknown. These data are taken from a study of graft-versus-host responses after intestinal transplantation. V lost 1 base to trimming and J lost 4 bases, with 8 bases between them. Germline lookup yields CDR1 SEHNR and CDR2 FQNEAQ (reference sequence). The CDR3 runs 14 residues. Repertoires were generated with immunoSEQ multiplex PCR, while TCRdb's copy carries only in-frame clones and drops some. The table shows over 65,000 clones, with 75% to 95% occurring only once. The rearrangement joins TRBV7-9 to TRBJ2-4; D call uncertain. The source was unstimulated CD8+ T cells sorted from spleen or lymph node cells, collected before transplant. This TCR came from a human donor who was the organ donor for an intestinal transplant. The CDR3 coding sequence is TGTGCCAGCAGCTTAGAGACCGATAAAAACATTCAGTACTTC. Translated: CASSLETDKNIQYF. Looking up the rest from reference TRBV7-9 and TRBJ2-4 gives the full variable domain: DTGVSQNPRHKITKRGQNVTFRCDPISEHNRLYWYRQTLGQGPEFLTYFQNEAQLEKSRLLSDRFSAERPKGSFSTLEIQRTEQGDSAMYLCASSLETDKNIQYFGAGTRLSVL.